This entry lists 15 T cell receptor beta chains sequenced from one sample in a study of blood T cell repertoires in COVID-19. The protocol was immunoSEQ multiplex PCR, while the TCRdb copy is restricted to in-frame clones and leaves out a portion. This table has fewer than 400,000 clones, around 86% appearing once. Sequencing used peripheral blood. The receptors originated from a human donor in a cohort sampled during active COVID-19.

V gene TRBV19 combines with J gene TRBJ2-1; 9 nucleotides agree with TRBD2. The germline V gene has CDR1 LNHDA and CDR2 SQIVND (reference sequence). With V trimmed by 6 bases and J by 9 bases, 15 bases remained unmatched. This CDR3 is 16 amino acids long. DNA for the CDR3: TGTGCCAGTAGAGGGTATAGCGGGAGTAACGGGGGTGAGCAGTTCTTC. Its protein product is CASRGYSGSNGGEQFF.

This chain connects TRBV28 to TRBJ2-4; D gene ambiguous. The CDR3 has 14 residues. CDR1 is MDHEN and CDR2 is SYDVKM in the germline V gene. Trimming removed 3 bases from V and 1 base from J, with 7 bases in between. The CDR3 here is CASSLSDAKNIQYF. CDR3 coding DNA: TGTGCCAGCAGTTTGAGTGATGCCAAAAACATTCAGTACTTC.

J is TRBJ2-7 and V is TRBV28; D is possibly TRBD2 (7 bases). This CDR3 spans 19 amino acids. With 6 bases removed from V and 2 bases from J, the gap between germline ends came to 29 bases. The germline gives CDR1 MDHEN, CDR2 SYDVKM. The CDR3 sequence: CASSSRGGSTGGFTYEQYF. In nucleotides, the CDR3 is TGTGCCAGCAGCTCGAGGGGGGGCAGTACTGGAGGGTTTACCTACGAGCAGTACTTC.

The V and J genes are TRBV27 and TRBJ1-5; unclear D gene. Trimming pared 3 bases from V and 1 base from J, leaving 4 bases between. In germline, CDR1 is MNHEY, CDR2 SMNVEV (reference sequence). There are 13 residues in the CDR3. The chain's CDR3 is CASSFMSNQPQHF. The CDR3 bases are TGTGCCAGCAGTTTTATGAGCAATCAGCCCCAGCATTTT.

The rearrangement links TRBV10-3 to TRBJ2-7; 7 nucleotides match TRBD2. The trim removed 7 bases at V and 2 bases at J, leaving 11 bases unmatched. There are 15 residues in the CDR3. Per the germline V gene, CDR1 is ENHRY and CDR2 is SYGVKD. CDR3 DNA sequence: TGTGCCATCACCCTGTTTTCTAGCGGAACCTACGAGCAGTACTTC. It translates to CAITLFSSGTYEQYF.

The chain joins TRBV27 to TRBJ2-1; 7 positions match TRBD1. With V trimmed by 6 bases and J by 5 bases, 7 bases remained unmatched. Germline V CDR1 and CDR2: MNHEY, SMNVEV (reference sequence). The CDR3 runs to 14 residues. The CDR3 protein is CASRTGQKNNEQFF. DNA of the CDR3: TGTGCCAGCAGGACGGGACAGAAAAACAATGAGCAGTTCTTC.

The table lists this clone with a few counts. The V gene is TRBV27, the J gene TRBJ1-2, with no clear D. The CDR3 is 15 residues long. The V gene's germline CDR1 is MNHEY and CDR2 SMNVEV (reference sequence). V lost 6 bases and J lost 6, with 20 bases in between. CDR3 DNA sequence: TGTGCCAGCAGATCGGTAGCTCACCAATCCGATGGCTACACCTTC. As protein: CASRSVAHQSDGYTF.

The V gene is TRBV7-2, the J gene TRBJ1-3, with a possible D match to TRBD1 (6 bases). In germline, CDR1 is SGHTA, CDR2 FQGNSA. Trimming stripped 2 bases from V and 8 bases from J, with 13 bases between. CDR3 length equals 14 residues. The CDR3 DNA is TGTGCCAGCAGCTTACGACAGGTCGTTGACACCATATATTTT. This translates into CASSLRQVVDTIYF.

The chain links TRBV9 to TRBJ1-4; a weak D match, TRBD1 (5 bases). Germline V lookup: CDR1 SGDLS, CDR2 YYNGEE. CDR3 length: 15 amino acids. Trimming removed 0 bases from V and 6 bases from J, with 12 bases in between. The CDR3 DNA reads as TGTGCCAGCAGCGTAGAGGTGGGAGGGGATGAAAAACTGTTTTTT. Amino acids: CASSVEVGGDEKLFF. The full variable domain, with the rest looked up from reference TRBV9 and TRBJ1-4, is DSGVTQTPKHLITATGQRVTLRCSPRSGDLSVYWYQQSLDQGLQFLIQYYNGEERAKGNILERFSAQQFPDLHSELNLSSLELGDSALYFCASSVEVGGDEKLFFGSGTQLSVL.

This clone was detected only once. The chain has TRBV7-3 and TRBJ2-1; TRBD1 matches 7 bases. There are 14 residues in the CDR3. From germline, CDR1 is SGHTA and CDR2 FQGTGA. V lost 5 bases and J lost 9; bases outside the gene matches: 10. As DNA, the CDR3 is TGTGCCAGCAGCCCCGACAGGGAAGGAGGTGAGCAGTTCTTC. Translating it yields CASSPDREGGEQFF.

The chain is built from TRBV10-3 and TRBJ2-1; 12 nucleotides agree with TRBD2. CDR1 is ENHRY and CDR2 is SYGVKD in the germline V gene. The CDR3 has 16 residues. The V segment lost 10 bases and the J segment 3 bases; nucleotides outside the gene matches: 10. The CDR3 DNA follows: TGTGCCACAAGGAGACTAGCGGGAGACTTCTACAATGAGCAGTTCTTC. Protein product: CATRRLAGDFYNEQFF.

This clone was detected only once. The V call is TRBV20-1, the J call TRBJ1-6; D possibly corresponds to TRBD1 (6 bases). CDR3 length: 16 amino acids. V lost 3 bases to trimming and J lost 2 bases, with 14 bases between them. Per the germline V gene, CDR1 is DFQATT and CDR2 is SNEGSKA (reference sequence). This chain's CDR3 is CSASLGAYPYNSPLHF. The CDR3 DNA reads TGCAGTGCTAGTCTGGGGGCTTACCCCTATAATTCACCCCTCCACTTT.

In DNA form, the CDR3 reads TGTGCCAGCAGCTGGGACAGTGCGGACACTGAAGCTTTCTTT. Translated: CASSWDSADTEAFF. The chain employs TRBV7-2 and TRBJ1-1, with 7 bases that match TRBD1. The CDR3 runs 14 residues. Germline CDR1 reads SGHTA; CDR2 reads FQGNSA. V gave up 4 bases and J gave up 3 bases; unmatched junction bases: 5.

For this clone: This sample includes further DNA sequences coding for the same CDR3. The chain employs TRBV28 and TRBJ1-2; 8 nucleotides line up with TRBD1. Trimming took 5 bases from V and 2 from J; bases not matched to a gene: 4. The CDR3 sequence is 14 residues long. Germline CDR1 and CDR2: MDHEN and SYDVKM. CDR3 region: CASSLGQENYGYTF. The CDR3 DNA sequence: TGTGCCAGCAGTCTGGGACAGGAAAACTATGGCTACACCTTC.

The V gene is TRBV4-1, the J gene TRBJ2-2; possible D gene TRBD2, 7 bases. Germline CDR1 reads MGHRA; CDR2 reads YSYEKL. Trimming pared 0 bases from V and 1 base from J, leaving 12 bases between. This CDR3 comprises 17 residues. The CDR3 sequence is CASSQEGGGGNTGELFF. CDR3 coding DNA: TGCGCCAGCAGCCAAGAAGGCGGGGGCGGGAACACCGGGGAGCTGTTTTTT.